Shown below are 8 T cell receptor beta chains from a single sample sequenced in a study of patients and donors after allogeneic stem cell transplantation. TCRdb analysed the RT-PCR reads with MiXCR anew, one entry per CDR3 protein. The table lists some 200,000 distinct CDR3 sequences, 35% to 50% of them singletons. Material: blood, either unsorted or a sorted T cell fraction (not recorded which). The source of these receptors is a human donor who was either an allogeneic HSCT recipient or a stem cell or donor lymphocyte infusion donor (not recorded which). It is not recorded whose cells these are; they may come from a transplant donor.

This rearrangement joins TRBV12-3 or TRBV12-4 to TRBJ2-3; D gene ambiguous. V dropped 7 bases and J dropped 4 bases, with 9 bases sitting between them. The CDR3 is 12 residues long. The CDR3, as DNA: TGTGCCAGCAATCCTGGCGCAGATACGCAGTATTTT. Translating gives CASNPGADTQYF.

A single count supports this clonotype. The V call is TRBV7-6, the J call TRBJ2-3; D call uncertain. Trimming took off 6 bases at V and 4 bases at J, with 17 bases between the two ends. The V gene's germline CDR1 is SGHVS and CDR2 FNYEAQ. The CDR3 is 15 amino acids. The CDR3 reads CASRPTGIGADTQYF. DNA of the CDR3: TGTGCCAGCAGACCGACCGGAATCGGTGCAGATACGCAGTATTTT.

This clonotype was seen a few times. This sequence joins TRBV20-1 and TRBJ2-7; no firm D call. Germline CDR1 reads DFQATT; CDR2 reads SNEGSKA (reference sequence). The V and J ends lost 0 bases and 4 bases respectively, with 16 bases between them. This CDR3 has 15 residues. The CDR3 loop reads CSAREGNSPAYEQYF. CDR3 bases: TGCAGTGCTAGAGAGGGGAACAGTCCCGCTTACGAGCAGTACTTC.

V is TRBV4-3 and J is TRBJ1-1, with a tentative D call TRBD1 (5 bases). The CDR3 covers 13 residues. Germline V gene data show CDR1 as LGHNA and CDR2 as YSLEER. The V end lost 8 bases, the J end lost 5 bases, and 15 bases lay between the germline ends. In nucleotides, the CDR3 is TGCGCCAGCGCCTATCTTAGGGGAACTGAAGCTTTCTTT. Protein: CASAYLRGTEAFF.

The chain uses TRBV12-3 or TRBV12-4 and TRBJ1-5; D unresolved. This CDR3 region has 15 residues. Deletions cut 5 bases from V and 5 bases from J, with 16 bases between. This chain's CDR3 is CASSRAGLRDQPQHF. DNA for the CDR3: TGTGCCAGCAGTAGAGCTGGGCTAAGGGATCAGCCCCAGCATTTT.

This clonotype has just a few counts. This chain uses TRBV11-2 with TRBJ1-2; D possibly corresponds to TRBD1 (5 bases). V gave up 2 bases and J gave up 4 bases, with 11 bases separating them. There are 14 residues in the CDR3. The germline gives CDR1 SGHAT, CDR2 FQNNGV. The CDR3 sequence: CASSLSAGFYGYTF. In nucleotides, the CDR3 is TGTGCCAGCAGCTTATCGGCAGGGTTCTATGGCTACACCTTC.

V gene TRBV6-5 combines with J gene TRBJ2-3, with 8 bases aligning to TRBD2. J gave up 1 base and V 5 bases, and 5 bases lay outside the gene matches. Germline CDR1 and CDR2: MNHEY and SVGAGI. The CDR3 has 15 amino acids. The CDR3 coding sequence is TGTGCCAGCAGTCAGACAGCGGGAGGCACAGATACGCAGTATTTT. Its protein is CASSQTAGGTDTQYF.

The chain joins TRBV10-3 to TRBJ2-3, with 7 bases matching TRBD1. V trimming: 6 bases; J trimming: 4 bases; junction bases outside the gene matches: 4. The CDR3 consists of 13 residues. The germline V gene has CDR1 ENHRY and CDR2 SYGVKD. The CDR3: CAIRTGMPDTQYF. CDR3 DNA: TGTGCCATCAGGACAGGGATGCCAGATACGCAGTATTTT.